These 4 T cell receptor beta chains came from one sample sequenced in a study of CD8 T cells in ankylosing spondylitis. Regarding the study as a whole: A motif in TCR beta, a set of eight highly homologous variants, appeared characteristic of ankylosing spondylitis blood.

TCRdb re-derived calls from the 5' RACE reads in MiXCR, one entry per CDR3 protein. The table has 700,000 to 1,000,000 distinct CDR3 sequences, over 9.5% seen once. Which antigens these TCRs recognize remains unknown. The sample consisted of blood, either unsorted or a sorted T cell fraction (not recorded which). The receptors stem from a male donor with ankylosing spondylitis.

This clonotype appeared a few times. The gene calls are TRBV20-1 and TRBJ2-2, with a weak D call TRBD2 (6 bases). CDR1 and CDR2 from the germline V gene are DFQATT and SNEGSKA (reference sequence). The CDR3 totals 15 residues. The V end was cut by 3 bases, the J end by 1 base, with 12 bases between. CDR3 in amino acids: CSASLGGLNTGELFF. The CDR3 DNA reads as TGCAGTGCTAGTCTGGGGGGACTGAACACCGGGGAGCTGTTTTTT.

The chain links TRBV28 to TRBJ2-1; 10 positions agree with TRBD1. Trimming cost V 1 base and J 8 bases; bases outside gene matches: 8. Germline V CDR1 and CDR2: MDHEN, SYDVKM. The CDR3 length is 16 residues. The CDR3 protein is CASSLYGQGGGHEQFF. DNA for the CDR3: TGTGCCAGCAGTTTATACGGACAGGGGGGAGGTCATGAGCAGTTCTTC.

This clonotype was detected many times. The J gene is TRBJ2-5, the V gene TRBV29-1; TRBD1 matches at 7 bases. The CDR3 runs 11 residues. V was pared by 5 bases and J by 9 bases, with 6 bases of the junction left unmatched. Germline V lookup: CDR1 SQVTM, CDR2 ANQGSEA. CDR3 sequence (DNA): TGCAGCGTTTCTACTGGACAGGCCCAGTACTTC. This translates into CSVSTGQAQYF.

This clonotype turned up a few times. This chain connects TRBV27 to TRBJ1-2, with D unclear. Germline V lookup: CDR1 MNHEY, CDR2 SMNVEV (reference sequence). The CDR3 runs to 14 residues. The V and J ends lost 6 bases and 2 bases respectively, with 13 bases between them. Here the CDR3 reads CASSPGRWNYGYTF. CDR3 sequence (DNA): TGTGCCAGCAGCCCTGGACGGTGGAACTATGGCTACACCTTC.